This T cell receptor (beta chain) was profiled in a study of cytomegalovirus exposure and HLA in healthy donors. Broader study findings: Judged likely to be a sequencing artifact was a cluster of highly shared sequence variants. The authors listed about 170 TCR beta chains as cytomegalovirus-associated. The majority of CMV-associated TCR beta chains were reported as apparently HLA-restricted in a later analysis.

Use of 60 Vbeta and 13 Jbeta primers characterized the PCR. This table comes from immunoSEQ multiplex PCR, and its TCRdb copy is limited to in-frame clones, with some not included. This table holds around 130,000 clones, 80% to 85% found once. Trimming removed 4 bases from V and 8 bases from J, with 18 bases in between. The CDR3 has 15 residues. Germline V gene data show CDR1 as MDHEN and CDR2 as SYDVKM. Concerning this clone: What it recognizes is unknown.

The sample consisted of PBMCs. This chain connects TRBV28 to TRBJ2-4, with D possibly matching TRBD2 (5 bases). The TCR comes from a woman in her forties in good health and CMV-seronegative. The CDR3, as DNA: TGTGCCAGCAGTTCCCGAGGCATAAAGGAGGACATTCAGTACTTC. Translated: CASSSRGIKEDIQYF.